The rows below give T cell receptor beta chains drawn from one sample of a study of cytomegalovirus exposure and HLA in healthy donors. This table comes from immunoSEQ multiplex PCR, and its TCRdb copy is limited to in-frame clones, with some not included. The repertoire table contains some 48,000 clones. The sample comprised PBMCs. The receptors were gathered from a woman aged 40 to 50 in good health and CMV-seronegative. Both conserved end residues are part of each CDR3. Fields, in order: V gene, J gene, D gene, CDR3 DNA, CDR3 protein. A D gene is named only where the DNA matches it firmly.

TRBV2	TRBJ2-1	NA	TGTGCCAGCACCACTAGACGGGTCCTCAATGAGCAGTTCTTC	CASTTRRVLNEQFF
TRBV6-5	TRBJ1-2	NA	TGTGCCAGCAAATGGCAGGGATCCATCGGCTACACCTTC	CASKWQGSIGYTF
TRBV5-5	TRBJ2-1	NA	TGTGCCAGCAGCTTAGAGGCAGGGAAAAGGCAGCAGTTCTTC	CASSLEAGKRQQFF
TRBV7-2	TRBJ1-4	NA	TGTGCCAGCAGCTCCTCAACTAATGAAAAACTGTTTTTT	CASSSSTNEKLFF
TRBV14	TRBJ1-1	NA	TGTGCCAGCAGCCAAGGTTTAGCAGCTTTCTTT	CASSQGLAAFF
TRBV7-8	TRBJ1-1	NA	TGTGCCAGCAGCTCGACAGTGAACACTGAAGCTTTCTTT	CASSSTVNTEAFF
TRBV5-1	TRBJ2-2	TRBD1	TGCGCCAGCAGCGGGACAGTTAACACCGAGGAGCTGTTTTTT	CASSGTVNTEELFF
TRBV4-3	TRBJ1-1	NA	TGCGCCAGCAGCCAGTCTTGGGGGGGCGTTAACACTGAAGCTTTCTTT	CASSQSWGGVNTEAFF
TRBV7-8	TRBJ1-1	TRBD1	TGTGCCAGCAGCTTAGTTCAGGGGGCGGGAACTGAAGCTTTCTTT	CASSLVQGAGTEAFF
TRBV30	TRBJ2-7	TRBD2	TGTGCCTGGAGTGGACTAGCGGGAAAGAGCTCCTACGAGCAGTACTTC	CAWSGLAGKSSYEQYF
TRBV5-1	TRBJ2-7	NA	TGCGCCAGCAGCCCCTTAAACTCCTACGAGCAGTACTTC	CASSPLNSYEQYF
TRBV4-2	TRBJ2-7	TRBD2	TGTGCCAGCAGCCAACAAGCTTCCGGGACTAGCTCCTACGAGCAGTACTTC	CASSQQASGTSSYEQYF
TRBV25-1	TRBJ1-2	TRBD1	TGTGCCAGCAGTGCAAAACAGGGGTTCTATGGCTACACCTTC	CASSAKQGFYGYTF